The 20 T cell receptor beta chains below come from one sample, sequenced in a study of blood T cell repertoires in COVID-19 (TCRdb year 2020). Receptor amplification or capture employed the immunoSEQ multiplex PCR assay. Here the immuneACCESS table is served through TCRdb, limited to in-frame sequences with V and J called. Missing clones are a known gap in these copies; in checked studies unresolved V genes cover under half, and the rest lacks a known reason. A total of 140,000 to 150,000 clones appear in this sample, approximately 84% of them only once. The ten largest clones take up approximately 2% of the sample. Material: peripheral blood. Receptors were obtained from a woman aged 60-75 years with acute or convalescent COVID-19.

The rearrangement joins TRBV19 to TRBJ2-7; TRBD2 agrees at 8 bases. Germline CDR1 and CDR2: LNHDA and SQIVND (reference sequence). With 3 bases clipped from V and 3 bases from J, the junction kept 7 bases outside the gene matches. This CDR3 region has 15 residues. CDR3 loop: CASSIGLAAIYEQYF. CDR3 sequence (DNA): TGTGCCAGTAGTATCGGACTAGCAGCAATCTACGAGCAGTACTTC.

The chain couples TRBV19 to TRBJ2-3; 7 bases align to TRBD2. Per the germline V gene, CDR1 is LNHDA and CDR2 is SQIVND (reference sequence). V shed 4 bases, J shed 4 bases, and the junction held 8 bases outside the gene matches. This CDR3 has 15 residues. CDR3 protein: CASSTLLAWADTQYF. The CDR3 coding sequence is TGTGCCAGTAGTACGTTACTAGCGTGGGCAGATACGCAGTATTTT.

The rearrangement uses TRBV5-1 and TRBJ2-2; 7 bases match TRBD2. The junction had 13 bases not matched to a gene; V was cut back by 0 bases and J by 5 bases. The CDR3 loop spans 18 amino acids. Per the germline V gene, CDR1 is SGHRS and CDR2 is YFSETQ. The CDR3 region has the DNA TGCGCCAGCAGCTTGGGTCCACGCGGGGGAACATTAACCGGGGAGCTGTTTTTT. Residues: CASSLGPRGGTLTGELFF. Variable domain in full (rest from reference TRBV5-1 and TRBJ2-2): KAGVTQTPRYLIKTRGQQVTLSCSPISGHRSVSWYQQTPGQGLQFLFEYFSETQRNKGNFPGRFSGRQFSNSRSEMNVSTLELGDSALYLCASSLGPRGGTLTGELFFGEGSRLTVL.

This chain joins TRBV7-2 and TRBJ2-6; 8 bases align to TRBD1. With V trimmed by 0 bases and J by 0 bases, 10 bases remained unmatched. The CDR3 spans 20 residues. CDR1 is SGHTA, CDR2 FQGNSA, per germline. The CDR3 is CASSLAVRGRVSSGANVLTF. CDR3 DNA sequence: TGTGCCAGCAGCTTAGCCGTCAGGGGGCGTGTAAGCTCTGGGGCCAACGTCCTGACTTTC.

V usage is TRBV5-1 and J usage is TRBJ2-7; tentatively, D is TRBD2 (5 bases). Germline loops: CDR1 SGHRS, CDR2 YFSETQ. This CDR3 spans 15 amino acids. V was trimmed by 4 bases and J by 6 bases, leaving 20 bases between them. CDR3 sequence reads: CASSPLRSSDGEQYF. The CDR3 coding sequence is TGCGCCAGCAGCCCGCTGAGAAGTAGCGACGGCGAGCAGTACTTC.

In this sample, this clone turned up a few times. This sequence joins TRBV5-1 and TRBJ2-7, with D perhaps TRBD1 (5 bases). Germline V gene data show CDR1 as SGHRS and CDR2 as YFSETQ. The CDR3 runs 15 residues. The ends were cut back, 1 base at V and 7 bases at J, with 18 bases in the middle. The CDR3 bases are TGCGCCAGCAGCTTGTATGGGGCCCGATCTGTGGAGCAGTACTTC. Translation: CASSLYGARSVEQYF.

The V and J genes are TRBV12-3 or TRBV12-4 and TRBJ2-1; perhaps TRBD2 as D (5 bases). Trimming shortened V by 3 bases and J by 5 bases, and 8 bases separated the two germline ends. The CDR3 has 13 residues. The CDR3 DNA is TGTGCCAGCAGTTTGGGGAGAAACAATGAGCAGTTCTTC. Residues: CASSLGRNNEQFF.

The J gene is TRBJ1-3, the V gene TRBV9; no clear D gene. Germline V gene sequence: CDR1 SGDLS, CDR2 YYNGEE. There are 14 residues in the CDR3. V gave up 5 bases and J gave up 2 bases, with 11 bases separating them. The CDR3 nucleotides are TGTGCCAGCAGTTCCGGTCTCACTGGAAACACCATATATTTT. Its protein product is CASSSGLTGNTIYF.

A single count supports this clone. V is TRBV5-1 and J is TRBJ2-7; D may be TRBD1 (6 bases). This CDR3 is built from 17 residues. Per germline, CDR1 SGHRS and CDR2 YFSETQ. The V and J ends lost 0 bases and 4 bases respectively, with 20 bases between them. CDR3 in DNA: TGCGCCAGCAGCTTGGCCGGGTTGGACGGAAGGGGGTACGAGCAGTACTTC. Residues: CASSLAGLDGRGYEQYF.

The rearrangement joins TRBV6-5 to TRBJ2-1; D is possibly TRBD2 (7 bases). The V end lost 8 bases, the J end lost 14 bases, and 13 bases lay between the germline ends. This CDR3 has 10 amino acids. Germline V lookup: CDR1 MNHEY, CDR2 SVGAGI. CDR3 sequence: CASRGAEEFF. The CDR3 nucleotides are TGTGCCAGCCGGGGGGCAGAAGAGTTCTTC.

The chain recombines TRBV24-1 with TRBJ1-5; possible D gene TRBD1, 5 bases. The CDR3 has 19 amino acids. Germline values: CDR1 KGHDR, CDR2 SFDVKD. V lost 9 bases to trimming and J lost 1 base, with 27 bases between them. This chain's CDR3 is CATFPSQASAGLSNQPQHF. The DNA of the CDR3 is TGTGCCACCTTCCCGTCCCAAGCTTCCGCGGGGCTCAGCAATCAGCCCCAGCATTTT.

This chain uses TRBV5-1 with TRBJ1-2; the D is unclear. The CDR3 spans 17 residues. Between the trimmed V and J ends, which lost 0 bases and 0 bases, there was a span of 15 bases. Germline-derived CDR1 and CDR2 are SGHRS and YFSETQ. CDR3: CASSLGLNYQTNYGYTF. DNA for the CDR3: TGCGCCAGCAGCTTGGGACTCAACTACCAGACTAACTATGGCTACACCTTC.

The chain employs TRBV7-9 and TRBJ1-5; TRBD1 matches 7 bases. This CDR3 is built from 15 residues. V shed 4 bases and J 2 bases; nucleotides not matched to a gene: 5. Germline V lookup: CDR1 SEHNR, CDR2 FQNEAQ (reference sequence). CDR3 nucleotide sequence: TGTGCCAGCAGCTCCGACAGGGCAGGCAATCAGCCCCAGCATTTT. Its translation: CASSSDRAGNQPQHF.

CDR3 sequence (DNA): TGTGCCAGCAGCTTGGACAGGGGGTTATTAGCTTTCTTT. Residues: CASSLDRGLLAFF. This chain connects TRBV5-6 to TRBJ1-1; 8 bases align to TRBD1. Germline values: CDR1 SGHDT, CDR2 YYEEEE. V dropped 0 bases and J dropped 10; count of bases not matched to a gene: 5. This CDR3 comprises 13 residues. The entire variable domain, with the rest obtained from reference TRBV5-6 and TRBJ1-1, is as follows: DAGVTQSPTHLIKTRGQQVTLRCSPKSGHDTVSWYQQALGQGPQFIFQYYEEEERQRGNFPDRFSGHQFPNYSSELNVNALLLGDSALYLCASSLDRGLLAFFGQGTRLTVV.

The chain joins TRBV28 to TRBJ2-1; 8 positions agree with TRBD1. The V gene's germline CDR1 is MDHEN and CDR2 SYDVKM. The junction had 11 bases not matched to a gene; V was cut back by 3 bases and J by 10 bases. The CDR3 is 15 residues long. The CDR3: CASSFGDRQGTEQFF. Here the CDR3 DNA reads TGTGCCAGCAGTTTTGGGGACCGACAGGGGACGGAGCAGTTCTTC.

This clone was seen a few times. In DNA form, the CDR3 reads TGTGCCTGGACGGGTTGGTCGGGTTCTGAAGCTTTCTTT. Its translation: CAWTGWSGSEAFF. This chain links TRBV30 with TRBJ1-1; D not resolved. CDR1 and CDR2 (germline): GTSNPN, SVGIG (reference sequence). The CDR3 covers 13 residues. V lost 4 bases and J lost 6, with 15 bases in between.

The chain carries TRBV9 and TRBJ2-3, with 8 bases aligning to TRBD2. Germline CDR1 reads SGDLS; CDR2 reads YYNGEE. With V trimmed by 4 bases and J by 5 bases, 12 bases remained unmatched. The CDR3 is 16 amino acids. CDR3 sequence (DNA): TGTGCCAGCAGCTATTTAGCGGGGCCCCGCGGAGATACGCAGTATTTT. It is translated as CASSYLAGPRGDTQYF.

The genes are TRBV30 and TRBJ2-1, with 7 bases identical to TRBD2. With V trimmed by 1 base and J by 6 bases, 6 bases remained unmatched. CDR3 size: 14 residues. Germline V gene sequence: CDR1 GTSNPN, CDR2 SVGIG (reference sequence). DNA for the CDR3: TGTGCCTGGAGTGGCGGGAGCGGAGTCAATGAGCAGTTCTTC. Its protein product is CAWSGGSGVNEQFF.

The gene calls are TRBV3-1 (or the pseudogene TRBV3-2) and TRBJ2-1; D call uncertain. V was pared by 0 bases and J by 10 bases, with 10 bases between. The CDR3 consists of 13 residues. Germline V gene data show CDR1 as LGHDT and CDR2 as YNNKEL (reference sequence). CDR3 bases: TGTGCCAGCAGCCAAGACCTGACACAGGAGCAGTTCTTC. Its protein product is CASSQDLTQEQFF.

J is TRBJ1-5 and V is TRBV6-5, with 10 bases fitting TRBD1. J lost 7 bases, V lost 6 bases, and 9 bases had no gene match. CDR1 is MNHEY, CDR2 SVGAGI, per germline. The CDR3 is 15 amino acids. The CDR3 DNA reads as TGTGCCAGCAGGACCGGGACAGGGGCCCAACAGCCCCAGCATTTT. Its translation: CASRTGTGAQQPQHF.